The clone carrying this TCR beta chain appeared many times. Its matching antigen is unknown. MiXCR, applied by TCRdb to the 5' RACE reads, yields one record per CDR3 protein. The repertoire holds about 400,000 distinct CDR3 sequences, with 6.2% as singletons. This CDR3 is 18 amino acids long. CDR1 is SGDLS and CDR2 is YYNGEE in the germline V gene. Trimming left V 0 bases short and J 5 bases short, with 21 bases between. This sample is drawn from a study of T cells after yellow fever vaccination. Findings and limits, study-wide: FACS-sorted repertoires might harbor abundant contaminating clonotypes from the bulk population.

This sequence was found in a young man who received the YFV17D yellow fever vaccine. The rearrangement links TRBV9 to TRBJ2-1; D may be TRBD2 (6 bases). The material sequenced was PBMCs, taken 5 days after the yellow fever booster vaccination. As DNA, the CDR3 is TGTGCCAGCAGCGTAGATTTTCTCGCGGGACGTCCAAACAATGAGCAGTTCTTC. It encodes CASSVDFLAGRPNNEQFF.